The 9 T cell receptor beta chains presented below share a single source sample, sequenced in a study of blood T cells in healthy people across ages. A second roughly 7 to 12 cycle PCR used barcoded and J-beta primers. Each CDR3 protein gets one entry after TCRdb re-called the 5' RACE reads with MiXCR. The table lists about 720,000 distinct CDR3 sequences, about a fifth of them singletons. The sequenced sample consisted of blood. These receptors were obtained from a man aged 65 to 85 in good health.

As for this clonotype: The limits of the CDR3 on the DNA are not certain, so only TCRdb's listed CDR3 is given. The rearrangement links TRBV12-3 or TRBV12-4 to TRBJ2-1; the table names TRBD2, a call not compared with the DNA. Termini included, the CDR3 measures 14 amino acids. The chain's CDR3 is CASSFGEGPNEQFF.

In this sample, this clonotype turned up a few times. The V call is TRBV5-6, the J call TRBJ2-5, with D unclear. Trimming shortened V by 2 bases and J by 6 bases, and 5 bases separated the two germline ends. Germline CDR1 reads SGHDT; CDR2 reads YYEEEE. The length of the CDR3 is 11 residues. CDR3 region: CASSLSKTQYF. The CDR3 DNA reads as TGTGCCAGCAGCTTATCAAAGACCCAGTACTTC.

The J gene is TRBJ1-1, the V gene TRBV15; D gene uncertain. Germline CDR1 LNHNV, CDR2 YYDKDF (reference sequence). This CDR3 contains 14 residues. V was pared by 0 bases and J by 4 bases, with 9 bases between. CDR3 sequence: CATSRDRVGTEAFF. In DNA, the CDR3 is TGTGCCACCAGCAGAGATCGAGTAGGCACTGAAGCTTTCTTT.

This clonotype was observed a handful of times. V usage is TRBV11-2 and J usage is TRBJ1-2, with 9 positions matching TRBD1. The germline gives CDR1 SGHAT, CDR2 FQNNGV. The length of the CDR3 is 13 residues. V shed 0 bases, J shed 12 bases, and the junction held 5 bases outside the gene matches. CDR3 amino acids: CASSLDETGGHTF. CDR3 coding DNA: TGTGCCAGCAGCTTAGATGAAACAGGGGGCCACACCTTC.

This clonotype has just a few counts. This chain uses TRBV7-3 with TRBJ1-1, with D unresolved. Trimming shortened V by 5 bases and J by 1 base, and 17 bases separated the two germline ends. The germline CDR1 and CDR2 sequences are SGHTA and FQGTGA. The CDR3 covers 16 residues. As DNA, the CDR3 is TGTGCCAGCAGCCGTACTACGCGGGCGGGGAACACTGAAGCTTTCTTT. Translated, it gives CASSRTTRAGNTEAFF. The variable domain in full, completed from reference TRBV7-3 and TRBJ1-1, reads GAGVSQTPSNKVTEKGKYVELRCDPISGHTALYWYRQSLGQGPEFLIYFQGTGAADDSGLPNDRFFAVRPEGSVSTLKIQRTERGDSAVYLCASSRTTRAGNTEAFFGQGTRLTVV.

This clonotype came up many times. The chain is built from TRBV7-2 and TRBJ2-3; 9 nucleotides match TRBD1. This CDR3 spans 15 amino acids. The germline CDR1 and CDR2 sequences are SGHTA and FQGNSA. After removal of 5 bases from V and 1 base from J, the junction contained 4 bases not matched to a gene. CDR3 nucleotides: TGTGCCAGCAGCCAGGGACAGGGTGGCACAGATACGCAGTATTTT. It encodes CASSQGQGGTDTQYF.

This clonotype was found a few times. The chain joins TRBV15 to TRBJ2-4; TRBD1 might be the D (7 bases). Germline V gives CDR1 LNHNV, CDR2 YYDKDF (reference sequence). This CDR3 is 16 amino acids long. Trimming cost V 0 bases and J 14 bases, with 23 bases left between them. The CDR3 protein is CATSRDLAGGYRREYF. CDR3 DNA sequence: TGTGCCACCAGCAGAGATCTGGCAGGGGGATACAGGAGGGAGTACTTC. The complete variable domain, with remaining parts taken from reference TRBV15 and TRBJ2-4, reads DAMVIQNPRYQVTQFGKPVTLSCSQTLNHNVMYWYQQKSSQAPKLLFHYYDKDFNNEADTPDNFQSRRPNTSFCFLDIRSPGLGDTAMYLCATSRDLAGGYRREYFGAGTRLSVL.

The rearrangement joins TRBV19 to TRBJ2-3; TRBD2 is a possible D gene (6 bases). V lost 3 bases and J 3 bases, leaving 10 bases between the germline ends. Germline CDR1 LNHDA, CDR2 SQIVND (reference sequence). The CDR3 is 14 residues long. DNA for the CDR3: TGTGCCAGTAGTATTCTCGGGGGAACAGATACGCAGTATTTT. This encodes CASSILGGTDTQYF.

The J gene is TRBJ2-3, the V gene TRBV7-2; perhaps TRBD2 as D (6 bases). Germline lookup yields CDR1 SGHTA and CDR2 FQGNSA. With 3 bases removed from V and 0 bases from J, the gap between germline ends came to 16 bases. The CDR3 is 17 residues long. The CDR3 protein is CASSLVAVSLSTDTQYF. The CDR3 bases are TGTGCCAGCAGCTTGGTAGCGGTCTCCCTTAGCACAGATACGCAGTATTTT.